This TCR beta chain originates from a study of tumor-infiltrating lymphocytes in primary liver carcinoma. This clonotype has a handful of counts. A read error may account for a junction end that differs from germline. Total RNA (approximately 0.5 ug) served as template for TCR beta cDNA synthesis primed by a constant-region primer. Generation of the TCR beta libraries relied on three nested multiplex PCR rounds using slightly modified ARM-PCR. A C-beta reverse primer was combined with TRBV1-TRBV30 forward primers in the first two PCR rounds, and each round had 10 cycles. TCRdb re-derived calls from the multiplex PCR reads in MiXCR, one entry per CDR3 protein. The sample shows 22,000 or so distinct CDR3 sequences, around 81% of them seen only once. This CDR3 spans 18 amino acids. Germline CDR1 is MGHRA and CDR2 is YSYEKL. Unsorted bulk tissue of about 20-31 mg yielded co-extracted RNA and DNA.

The rearrangement joins TRBV4-1 to TRBJ2-7; D not resolved. The TCR originated in a woman in her 30s with primary liver carcinoma and hepatitis B virus infection. The sample consisted of liver tumor tissue from sampling region 2. The subset here: tumor region T2, inferior pole. CDR3 bases: TGCGCCAGCATCCAAGCCCTCTCCGGCCGTCCTCTTCTCTATGATCAGTACTTC. Translation: CASIQALSGRPLLYDQYF.